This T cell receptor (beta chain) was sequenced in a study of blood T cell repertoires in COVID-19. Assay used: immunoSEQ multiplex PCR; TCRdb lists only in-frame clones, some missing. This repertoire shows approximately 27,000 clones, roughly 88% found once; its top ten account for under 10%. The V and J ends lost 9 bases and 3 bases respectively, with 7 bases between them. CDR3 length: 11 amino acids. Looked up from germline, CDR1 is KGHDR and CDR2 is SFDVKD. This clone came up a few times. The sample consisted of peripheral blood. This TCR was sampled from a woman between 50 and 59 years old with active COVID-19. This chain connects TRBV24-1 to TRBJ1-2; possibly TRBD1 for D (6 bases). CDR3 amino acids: CATGGDYGYTF. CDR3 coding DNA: TGTGCCACCGGGGGCGACTATGGCTACACCTTC.